This entry lists 20 T cell receptor beta chains sequenced from one sample in a study of shared T cell receptors in the human thymus. Generated by immunoSEQ multiplex PCR, the TCRdb table keeps only in-frame clones and is missing some. The repertoire holds almost 550,000 clones, with more than 75% as singletons. This sample also appeared in a second study, on human thymus T cells.

The sequenced material came from thymocytes. The receptors shown here come from a boy less than two years old with a congenital heart defect.

The rearrangement joins TRBV5-4 to TRBJ1-2; D is uncertain. CDR1 is SGHNT and CDR2 is YYREEE in the germline V gene (reference sequence). This CDR3 is 13 amino acids long. Trimming removed 4 bases from V and 8 bases from J, with 15 bases in between. The CDR3 region is CASSLGGMRGYTF. CDR3 DNA sequence: TGTGCCAGCAGCCTGGGCGGAATGCGGGGCTACACCTTC.

This clone was counted a few times. The chain joins TRBV5-4 to TRBJ2-7, with D possibly matching TRBD2 (7 bases). Between the trimmed V and J ends, which lost 0 bases and 0 bases, there was a span of 13 bases. CDR1 is SGHNT and CDR2 is YYREEE in the germline V gene (reference sequence). This CDR3 comprises 16 residues. The CDR3 sequence is CASSLGGRGSSYEQYF. CDR3 nucleotide sequence: TGTGCCAGCAGCTTGGGGGGGCGGGGGAGCTCCTACGAGCAGTACTTC.

J is TRBJ2-7 and V is TRBV28; 9 bases are a match to TRBD1. In germline, CDR1 is MDHEN, CDR2 SYDVKM. Trimming took 8 bases from V and 5 from J; bases not matched to a gene: 7. The CDR3 totals 13 residues. This CDR3 reads CASGNRGLHEQYF. CDR3 in DNA: TGTGCCAGCGGCAACAGGGGGCTACACGAGCAGTACTTC.

This clone occurred once. The J gene is TRBJ2-5, the V gene TRBV4-3; 7 nucleotides line up with TRBD2. The V gene's germline CDR1 is LGHNA and CDR2 YSLEER. CDR3 length: 16 amino acids. V was clipped by 2 bases and J by 5 bases; unmatched bases: 11. The CDR3 is CASSQWRRESGETQYF. CDR3 coding DNA: TGCGCCAGCAGCCAATGGCGGCGGGAGTCGGGGGAGACCCAGTACTTC.

This chain connects TRBV10-2 to TRBJ1-1; D is perhaps TRBD1 (5 bases). Trimming stripped 0 bases from V and 4 bases from J, with 12 bases between. Germline CDR1 is WSHSY and CDR2 is SAAADI. There are 15 residues in the CDR3. The CDR3 sequence is CASSESTRQGTEAFF. CDR3 in DNA: TGCGCCAGCAGTGAGTCGACTCGCCAGGGCACTGAAGCTTTCTTT.

The chain carries TRBV7-2 and TRBJ2-7, with D possibly matching TRBD1 (5 bases). The V gene lost 5 bases and the J gene lost 9 bases, with 23 bases spanning the gap. The CDR3 is 15 amino acids. The germline gives CDR1 SGHTA, CDR2 FQGNSA. The chain's CDR3 is CASSTFDSDNGGQYF. DNA for the CDR3: TGTGCCAGCAGCACCTTTGATTCGGACAATGGTGGGCAGTACTTC.

For this clone: Germline and junction disagree at one end, which may indicate a read error. This sequence joins TRBV11-2 and TRBJ2-3; 11 positions agree with TRBD2. Looked up from germline, CDR1 is SGHAT and CDR2 is FQNNGV. This CDR3 region has 15 residues. CDR3 amino acids: CASNLAGGSTDTQYF. As DNA, the CDR3 is TGTGCCAGCAACTTAGCGGGAGGGAGCACAGATACGCAGTATTTT.

The chain couples TRBV4-1 to TRBJ1-1; TRBD1 aligns across 9 bases. The CDR3 loop spans 16 amino acids. CDR1 and CDR2 from the germline V gene are MGHRA and YSYEKL. With 5 bases clipped from V and 8 bases from J, the junction kept 15 bases outside the gene matches. CDR3 residues: CASSSHRGRTESEAFF. The CDR3, as DNA: TGCGCCAGCAGCTCTCACAGGGGGCGCACAGAATCAGAAGCTTTCTTT.

This chain connects TRBV28 to TRBJ2-5, with 16 bases matching TRBD2. V shed 6 bases, J shed 5 bases, and the junction held 18 bases outside the gene matches. CDR3 size: 20 residues. CDR1 is MDHEN, CDR2 SYDVKM, per germline. CDR3 in DNA: TGTGCCAGCAGGGGATTTTGGGGACTAGCGGGAGGGCCGCGAGGGGAGACCCAGTACTTC. Translation gives CASRGFWGLAGGPRGETQYF.

This rearrangement joins TRBV5-1 to TRBJ2-3; 11 bases are shared with TRBD2. CDR1 and CDR2 (germline): SGHRS, YFSETQ. This CDR3 is built from 16 residues. J was trimmed by 2 bases and V by 3 bases; bases with no gene match: 5. CDR3 bases: TGCGCCAGCAGCTGGGGACTAGCGGAACACACAGATACGCAGTATTTT. Protein: CASSWGLAEHTDTQYF.

V is TRBV15 and J is TRBJ2-7; 9 bases fit TRBD1. The CDR3 is made up of 17 amino acids. Germline-derived CDR1 and CDR2 are LNHNV and YYDKDF (reference sequence). V was pared by 3 bases and J by 5 bases, with 14 bases of the junction left unmatched. The CDR3 coding sequence is TGTGCCACCAGCAGGTCCGCAACCGGGACAGGGTCCGACGAGCAGTACTTC. Encoded protein: CATSRSATGTGSDEQYF.

The chain uses TRBV19 and TRBJ1-1; possibly TRBD1 for D (6 bases). The CDR3 is 14 residues long. Germline CDR1 is LNHDA and CDR2 is SQIVND (reference sequence). V lost 7 bases, J lost 0 bases, and 12 bases lay in between. CDR3 amino acids: CASTSGQLNTEAFF. DNA of the CDR3: TGTGCCAGTACCTCAGGACAGTTGAACACTGAAGCTTTCTTT.

The J gene is TRBJ2-5, the V gene TRBV9; TRBD2 is a possible D gene (5 bases). This CDR3 is built from 17 residues. Germline CDR1 SGDLS, CDR2 YYNGEE. V was shortened by 0 bases and J by 5 bases, with 20 bases between the two germline ends. The CDR3 DNA is TGTGCCAGCAGCGTAGGAGCGGCAAACCCCCCTCGGGAGACCCAGTACTTC. Translation: CASSVGAANPPRETQYF.

The CDR3 loop is CASRRASRAVALNEQFF. The CDR3 DNA reads TGTGCCAGCCGAAGGGCCTCCAGAGCGGTAGCCCTCAATGAGCAGTTCTTC. The chain combines TRBV2 with TRBJ2-1, with D perhaps matching TRBD2 (5 bases). The CDR3 contains 17 residues. V was pared by 8 bases and J by 6 bases, with 26 bases between. CDR1 and CDR2 (germline): SNHLY, FYNNEI.

The J gene is TRBJ2-5, the V gene TRBV6-1; 8 nucleotides agree with TRBD2. The CDR3 spans 13 residues. Per the germline V gene, CDR1 is MNHNS and CDR2 is SASEGT. V was pared by 7 bases and J by 5 bases, with 6 bases of the junction left unmatched. DNA for the CDR3: TGTGCCAGCACCGCGGGAGGCGCGGAGACCCAGTACTTC. Protein sequence: CASTAGGAETQYF.

V usage is TRBV6-1 and J usage is TRBJ2-1, with D perhaps matching TRBD2 (6 bases). CDR3 length: 14 amino acids. Trimming took 8 bases from V and 2 from J, leaving 13 bases between them. CDR1 is MNHNS, CDR2 SASEGT, per germline. The CDR3 is CASQAGRPYNEQFF. Here the CDR3 DNA reads TGTGCCAGCCAAGCAGGGAGGCCCTACAATGAGCAGTTCTTC.

The V gene is TRBV10-3, the J gene TRBJ1-1, with TRBD1 as a possible D gene (6 bases). This CDR3 contains 12 residues. The germline V gene encodes CDR1 ENHRY and CDR2 SYGVKD. V gave up 2 bases and J gave up 7 bases, with 8 bases separating them. Written as DNA, the CDR3 is TGTGCCATCAGTGAGCAGGGGATTGAAGCTTTCTTT. It encodes CAISEQGIEAFF.

The rearrangement links TRBV7-3 to TRBJ2-5; D uncertain. Trimming left V 1 base short and J 7 bases short, with 10 bases between. The CDR3 is made up of 13 amino acids. The germline CDR1 and CDR2 sequences are SGHTA and FQGTGA. The CDR3 DNA is TGTGCCAGCAGCTTAATCGGCTGCGGGACCCAGTACTTC. It specifies CASSLIGCGTQYF.

V and J are TRBV14 and TRBJ1-2, with TRBD1 matching 8 bases. V shed 6 bases, J shed 6 bases, and the junction held 3 bases outside the gene matches. The CDR3 sequence is 12 residues long. CDR1 and CDR2 (germline): SGHDN, FVKESK. The CDR3: CASSQGADGYTF. The CDR3 DNA sequence: TGTGCCAGCAGTCAGGGGGCGGATGGCTACACCTTC.

This rearrangement joins TRBV28 to TRBJ2-7, with 14 bases matching TRBD2. V shed 3 bases, J shed 6 bases, and the junction held 13 bases outside the gene matches. The CDR3 is 18 residues long. The V gene's germline CDR1 is MDHEN and CDR2 SYDVKM. For the CDR3, the DNA is TGTGCCAGCAGTTTTCGGACTAGCGGGAGGAAGAACCCAAGCGAGCAGTACTTC. Its protein is CASSFRTSGRKNPSEQYF.